Sequencing of this T cell receptor beta chain was carried out in a study of blood T cell repertoires in COVID-19. Study as a whole: Collection of acute and convalescent COVID-19 samples took place in the United States, Italy and Spain. From T cells, B-cell-depleted T cells, or PBMCs came the material, which was cDNA or gDNA.

This CDR3 region has 15 residues. Trimming took 3 bases from V and 4 from J; bases not matched to a gene: 7. Germline-derived CDR1 and CDR2 are MRHNA and SNTAGT. The authors' processing: Amplification from reference gene primers served as the basis for estimated nucleated cell counts. Produced via immunoSEQ multiplex PCR; TCRdb's table is partial and in-frame only. Clonal size and the V and J genes are those of that table, whereas D and trimming came from the DNA. The sample has 250,000 to 300,000 clones; approximately 86% are singletons. Sequenced input: peripheral blood. This clonotype originated in a man between 18 and 29 years old with active or convalescent COVID-19. The V gene is TRBV6-4, the J gene TRBJ1-2; 8 bases are shared with TRBD1. The CDR3 reads CASSDEAGGSYGYTF. The CDR3, as DNA: TGTGCCAGCAGTGATGAGGCAGGGGGCAGCTATGGCTACACCTTC.